This T cell receptor (beta chain) was recorded in a study of glioma-infiltrating T cells. The iRepertoire nested amplicon-rescue multiplex PCR amplified TCR alpha and beta CDR3s from RNA. TCRdb re-called the multiplex PCR reads with MiXCR, one entry per CDR3 protein. The data contain around 43,000 distinct CDR3 sequences, approximately 20% of them singletons. Findings and limits, study-wide: Above-expected tissue-blood divergence occurred in all gliomas, most in low-grade ones. Very few CDR3 sequences were shared between tissue and blood.

After removal of 5 bases from V and 6 bases from J, the junction contained 2 bases not matched to a gene. CDR3 length: 14 amino acids. CDR1 LNHDA and CDR2 SQIVND come from the germline V gene (reference sequence). This clonotype was observed at least ten times. Its specificity is unknown. The sequencing input was glioma tissue, nonneoplastic brain tissue, or PBMCs (not recorded which). The receptor was derived from a human donor with low-grade glioma or glioblastoma, undergoing nonglioma brain surgery, or in good health (not recorded which). The rearrangement uses TRBV19 and TRBJ2-2; TRBD1 agrees at 11 bases. The CDR3 here is CASSPGQGAGELFF. Here the CDR3 DNA reads TGTGCCAGTAGTCCGGGACAGGGGGCCGGGGAGCTGTTTTTT.